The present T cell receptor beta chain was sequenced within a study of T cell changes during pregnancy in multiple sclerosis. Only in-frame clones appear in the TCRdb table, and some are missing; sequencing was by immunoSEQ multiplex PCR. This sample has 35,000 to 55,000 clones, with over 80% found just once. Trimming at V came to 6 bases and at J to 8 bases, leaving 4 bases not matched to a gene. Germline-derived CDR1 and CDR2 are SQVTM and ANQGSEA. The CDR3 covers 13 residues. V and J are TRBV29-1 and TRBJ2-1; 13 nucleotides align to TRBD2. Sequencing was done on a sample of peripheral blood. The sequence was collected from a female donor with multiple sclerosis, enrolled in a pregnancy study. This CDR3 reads CSVRTSGSDEQFF. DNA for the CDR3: TGCAGCGTCCGGACTAGCGGGAGCGATGAGCAGTTCTTC.